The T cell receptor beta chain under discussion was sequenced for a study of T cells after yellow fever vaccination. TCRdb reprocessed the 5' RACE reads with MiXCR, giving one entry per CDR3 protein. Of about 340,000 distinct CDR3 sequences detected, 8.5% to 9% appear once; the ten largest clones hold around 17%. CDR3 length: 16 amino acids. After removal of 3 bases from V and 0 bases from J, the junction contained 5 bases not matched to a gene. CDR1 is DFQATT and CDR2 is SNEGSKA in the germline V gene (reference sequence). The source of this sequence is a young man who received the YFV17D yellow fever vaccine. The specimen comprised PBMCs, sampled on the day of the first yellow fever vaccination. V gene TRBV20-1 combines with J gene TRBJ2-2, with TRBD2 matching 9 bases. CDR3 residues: CSASQTSGTNTGELFF. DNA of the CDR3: TGCAGTGCTAGTCAGACTAGCGGTACGAACACCGGGGAGCTGTTTTTT.